This T cell receptor (beta chain) was documented in a study of identical twins. The study's findings and limits: In zero-insertion analyses, partial confounding could arise from invariant MAIT and iNKT cells. Its conclusions, products of cross-sectional statistical analysis, did not come from following the same donors.

About this clonotype: The antigen is unknown.

One entry per CDR3 protein, called by TCRdb with MiXCR from the 5' RACE reads. The sample has 520,000 or so distinct CDR3 sequences, roughly a fifth seen once. Germline-derived CDR1 and CDR2 are SGHTA and FQGNSA. J was trimmed by 10 bases and V by 0 bases; bases with no gene match: 6. The CDR3 covers 15 residues. These data are also associated with another study on T cells expressing NK-cell markers. That source notes: Sequencing of TCR beta repertoires drew on sorted CD3+CD56+NKG2C+, CD3+CD56+NKG2C- and CD3+CD56-NKG2C+ T cells.

This chain links TRBV7-2 with TRBJ1-6, with 7 bases fitting TRBD1. The origin of this receptor is a woman between 18 and 29 years old in good health. The specimen was CD4+ T cells sorted from blood. This chain's CDR3 is CASSLARGIRSPLHF. CDR3 in DNA: TGTGCCAGCAGCTTAGCCAGGGGGATTCGGTCACCCCTCCACTTT.